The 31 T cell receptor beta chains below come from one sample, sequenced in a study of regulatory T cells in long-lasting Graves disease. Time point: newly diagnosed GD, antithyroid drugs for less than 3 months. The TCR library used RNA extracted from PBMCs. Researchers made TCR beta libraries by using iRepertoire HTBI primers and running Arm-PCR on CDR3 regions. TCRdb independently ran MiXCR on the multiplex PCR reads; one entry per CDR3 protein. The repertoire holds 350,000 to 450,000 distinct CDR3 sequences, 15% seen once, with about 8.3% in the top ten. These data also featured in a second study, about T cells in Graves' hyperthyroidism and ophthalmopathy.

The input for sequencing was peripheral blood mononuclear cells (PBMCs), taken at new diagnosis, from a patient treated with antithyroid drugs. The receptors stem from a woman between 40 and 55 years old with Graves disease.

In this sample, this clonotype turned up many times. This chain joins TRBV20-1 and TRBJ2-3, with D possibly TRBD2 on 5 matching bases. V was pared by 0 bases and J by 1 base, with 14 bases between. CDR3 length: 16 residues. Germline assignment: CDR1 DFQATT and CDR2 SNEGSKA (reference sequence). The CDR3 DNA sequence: TGCAGTGCTAGAGATTCCCAGCGGAGACGCACAGATACGCAGTATTTT. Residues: CSARDSQRRRTDTQYF.

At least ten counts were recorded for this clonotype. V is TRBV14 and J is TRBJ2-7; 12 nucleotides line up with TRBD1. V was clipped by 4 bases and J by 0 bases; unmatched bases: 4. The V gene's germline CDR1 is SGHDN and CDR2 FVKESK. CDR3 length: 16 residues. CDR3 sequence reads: CASSRTGQGASYEQYF. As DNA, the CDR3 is TGTGCCAGCAGCCGGACGGGACAGGGGGCCTCCTACGAGCAGTACTTC.

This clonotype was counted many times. The CDR3 here is CASSYLSGRGINEQFF. DNA for the CDR3: TGTGCCAGCAGTTACTTGAGCGGGAGAGGAATCAATGAGCAGTTCTTC. The chain employs TRBV6-2 or TRBV6-3 and TRBJ2-1, with 8 nucleotides matching TRBD2. Per the germline V gene, CDR1 is MNHEY and CDR2 is SVGEGT. V shed 1 base and J 6 bases; nucleotides not matched to a gene: 8. The CDR3 is made up of 16 amino acids.

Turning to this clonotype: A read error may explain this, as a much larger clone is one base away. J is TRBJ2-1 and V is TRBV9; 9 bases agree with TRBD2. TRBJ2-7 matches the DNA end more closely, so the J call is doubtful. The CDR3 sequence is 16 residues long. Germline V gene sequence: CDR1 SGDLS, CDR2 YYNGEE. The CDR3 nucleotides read TGTGCCAGCAGCCAGGCGGGACTAGCAAAGTTGAATGAGCAGTACTTC. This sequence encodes CASSQAGLAKLNEQYF.

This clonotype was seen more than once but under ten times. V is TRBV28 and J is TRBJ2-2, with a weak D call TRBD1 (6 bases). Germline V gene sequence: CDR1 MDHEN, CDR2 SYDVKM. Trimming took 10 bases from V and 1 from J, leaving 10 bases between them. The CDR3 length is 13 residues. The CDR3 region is CANRDQNTGELFF. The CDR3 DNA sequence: TGTGCCAACAGGGATCAGAACACCGGGGAGCTGTTTTTT. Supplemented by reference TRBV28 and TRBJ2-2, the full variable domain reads DVKVTQSSRYLVKRTGEKVFLECVQDMDHENMFWYRQDPGLGLRLIYFSYDVKMKEKGDIPEGYSVSREKKERFSLILESASTNQTSMYLCANRDQNTGELFFGEGSRLTVL.

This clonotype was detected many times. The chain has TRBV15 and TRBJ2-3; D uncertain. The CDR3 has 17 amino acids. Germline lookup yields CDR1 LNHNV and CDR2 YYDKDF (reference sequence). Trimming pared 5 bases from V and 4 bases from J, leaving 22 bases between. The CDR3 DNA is TGTGCCACCAGCCCTAGGGCCCCTGAAACCCTGGCAGATACGCAGTATTTT. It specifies CATSPRAPETLADTQYF.

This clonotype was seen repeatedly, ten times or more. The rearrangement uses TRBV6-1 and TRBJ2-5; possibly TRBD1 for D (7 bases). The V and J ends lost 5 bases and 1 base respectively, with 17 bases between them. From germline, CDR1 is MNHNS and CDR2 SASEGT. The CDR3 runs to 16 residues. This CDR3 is CASSPRTGGSQETQYF. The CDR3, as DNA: TGTGCCAGCAGTCCCAGGACAGGAGGGAGCCAAGAGACCCAGTACTTC.

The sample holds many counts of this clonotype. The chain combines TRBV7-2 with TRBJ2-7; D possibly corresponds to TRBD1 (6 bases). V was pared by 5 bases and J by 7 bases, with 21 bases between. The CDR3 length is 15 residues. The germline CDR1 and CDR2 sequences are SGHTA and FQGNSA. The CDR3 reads CASSPQQGRGVEQYF. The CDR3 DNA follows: TGTGCCAGCAGCCCCCAACAGGGTAGGGGCGTAGAGCAGTACTTC.

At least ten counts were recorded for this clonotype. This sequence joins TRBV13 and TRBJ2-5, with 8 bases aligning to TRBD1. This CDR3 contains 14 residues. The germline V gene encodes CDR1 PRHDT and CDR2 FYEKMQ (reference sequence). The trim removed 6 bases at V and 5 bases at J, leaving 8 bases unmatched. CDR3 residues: CASSATGAGETQYF. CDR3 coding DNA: TGTGCCAGCAGTGCGACAGGGGCGGGGGAGACCCAGTACTTC.

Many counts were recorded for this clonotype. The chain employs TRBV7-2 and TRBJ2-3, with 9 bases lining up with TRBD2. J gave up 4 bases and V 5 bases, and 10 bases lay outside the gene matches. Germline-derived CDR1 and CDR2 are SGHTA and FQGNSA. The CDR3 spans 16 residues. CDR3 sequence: CASSLGGGRVSDTQYF. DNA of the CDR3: TGTGCCAGCAGCCTCGGTGGCGGGAGGGTCTCAGATACGCAGTATTTT.

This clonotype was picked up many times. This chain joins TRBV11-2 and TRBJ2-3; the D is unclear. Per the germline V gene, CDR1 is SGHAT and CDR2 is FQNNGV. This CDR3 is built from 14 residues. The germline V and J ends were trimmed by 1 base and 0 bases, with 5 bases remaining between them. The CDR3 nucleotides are TGTGCCAGCAGCTTAGTAACGAGCACAGATACGCAGTATTTT. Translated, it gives CASSLVTSTDTQYF.

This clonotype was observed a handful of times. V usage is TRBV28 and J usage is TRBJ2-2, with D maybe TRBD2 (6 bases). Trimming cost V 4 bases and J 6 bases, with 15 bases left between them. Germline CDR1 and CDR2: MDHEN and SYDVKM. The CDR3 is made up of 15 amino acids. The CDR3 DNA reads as TGTGCCAGCAGTTCTCTAGCGCCGGAGGCCGGGGAGCTGTTTTTT. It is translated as CASSSLAPEAGELFF. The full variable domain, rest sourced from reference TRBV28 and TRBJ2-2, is DVKVTQSSRYLVKRTGEKVFLECVQDMDHENMFWYRQDPGLGLRLIYFSYDVKMKEKGDIPEGYSVSREKKERFSLILESASTNQTSMYLCASSSLAPEAGELFFGEGSRLTVL.

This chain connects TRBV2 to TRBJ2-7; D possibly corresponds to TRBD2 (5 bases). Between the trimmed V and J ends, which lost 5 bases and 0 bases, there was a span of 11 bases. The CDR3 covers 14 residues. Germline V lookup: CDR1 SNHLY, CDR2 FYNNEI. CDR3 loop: CASSKDWSSYEQYF. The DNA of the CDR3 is TGTGCCAGCAGTAAGGACTGGAGCTCCTACGAGCAGTACTTC.

The CDR3 protein is CASSIEVNQPQHF. CDR3 bases: TGTGCCAGTAGTATCGAAGTCAACCAGCCCCAGCATTTT. The chain joins TRBV19 to TRBJ1-5, with D unresolved. Trimming stripped 3 bases from V and 7 bases from J, with 10 bases between. The CDR3 contains 13 residues. The germline CDR1 and CDR2 sequences are LNHDA and SQIVND (reference sequence).

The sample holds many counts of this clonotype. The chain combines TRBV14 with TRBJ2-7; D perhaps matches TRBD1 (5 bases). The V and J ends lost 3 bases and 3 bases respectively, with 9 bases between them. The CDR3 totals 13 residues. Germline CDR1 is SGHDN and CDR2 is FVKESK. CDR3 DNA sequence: TGTGCCAGCAGCCACCTACAGGACTACGAGCAGTACTTC. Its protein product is CASSHLQDYEQYF.

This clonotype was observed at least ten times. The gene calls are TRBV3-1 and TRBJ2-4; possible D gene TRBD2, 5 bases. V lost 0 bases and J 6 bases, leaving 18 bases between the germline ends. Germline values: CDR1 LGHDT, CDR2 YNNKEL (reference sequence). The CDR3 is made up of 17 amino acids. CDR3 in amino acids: CASSQELESTIGNIQYF. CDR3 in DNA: TGTGCCAGCAGCCAAGAACTAGAGTCGACCATCGGAAACATTCAGTACTTC.

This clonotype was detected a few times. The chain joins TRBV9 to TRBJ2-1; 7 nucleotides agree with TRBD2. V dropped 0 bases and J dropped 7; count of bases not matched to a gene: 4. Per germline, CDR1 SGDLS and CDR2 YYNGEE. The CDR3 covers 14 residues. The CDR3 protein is CASSVAGGLNEQFF. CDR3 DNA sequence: TGTGCCAGCAGCGTAGCGGGAGGTCTAAATGAGCAGTTCTTC.

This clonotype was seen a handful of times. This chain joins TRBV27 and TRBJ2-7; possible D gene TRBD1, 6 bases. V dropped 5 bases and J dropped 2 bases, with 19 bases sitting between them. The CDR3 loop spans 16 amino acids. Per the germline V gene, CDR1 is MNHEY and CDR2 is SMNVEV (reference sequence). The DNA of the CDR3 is TGTGCCAGCAGTCACAGGGCCCGGGCGTCCACCTACGAGCAGTACTTC. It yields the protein CASSHRARASTYEQYF.

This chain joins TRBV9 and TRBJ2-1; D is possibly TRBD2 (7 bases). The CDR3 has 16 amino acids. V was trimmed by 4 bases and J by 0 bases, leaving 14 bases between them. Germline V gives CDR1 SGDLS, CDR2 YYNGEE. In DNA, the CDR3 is TGTGCCAGCAGCCCAAGGGGGGGAAGCTCCTACAATGAGCAGTTCTTC. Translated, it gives CASSPRGGSSYNEQFF.

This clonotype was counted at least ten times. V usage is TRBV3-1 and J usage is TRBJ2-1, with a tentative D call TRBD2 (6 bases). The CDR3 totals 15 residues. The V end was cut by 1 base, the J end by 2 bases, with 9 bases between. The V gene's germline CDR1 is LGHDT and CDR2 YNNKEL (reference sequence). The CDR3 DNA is TGTGCCAGCAGCCAAGGACTAGTGACCTACAATGAGCAGTTCTTC. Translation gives CASSQGLVTYNEQFF.

CDR3 residues: CASSLSFGTGNEKLFF. The CDR3, as DNA: TGTGCCAGCAGCTTAAGTTTCGGGACGGGTAATGAAAAACTGTTTTTT. This sequence joins TRBV7-9 and TRBJ1-4, with a tentative D call TRBD1 (5 bases). This CDR3 spans 16 amino acids. Germline CDR1 is SEHNR and CDR2 is FQNEAQ (reference sequence). Trimming removed 2 bases at V and 4 bases at J, with 14 bases between.

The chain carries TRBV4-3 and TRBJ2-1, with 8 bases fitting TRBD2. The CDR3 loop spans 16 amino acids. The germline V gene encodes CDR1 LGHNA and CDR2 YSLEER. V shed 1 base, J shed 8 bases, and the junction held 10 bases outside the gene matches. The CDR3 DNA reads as TGCGCCAGCAGCCAAGCCGGAGCGGGAGTGGGCGATGAGCAGTTCTTC. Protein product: CASSQAGAGVGDEQFF.

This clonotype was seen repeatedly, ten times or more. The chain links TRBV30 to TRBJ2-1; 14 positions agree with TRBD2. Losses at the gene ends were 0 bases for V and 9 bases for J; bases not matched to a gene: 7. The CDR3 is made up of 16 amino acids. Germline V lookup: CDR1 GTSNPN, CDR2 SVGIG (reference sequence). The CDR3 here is CAWSVGTSGRMGEQFF. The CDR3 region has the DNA TGTGCCTGGAGTGTAGGGACTAGCGGGAGAATGGGTGAGCAGTTCTTC.

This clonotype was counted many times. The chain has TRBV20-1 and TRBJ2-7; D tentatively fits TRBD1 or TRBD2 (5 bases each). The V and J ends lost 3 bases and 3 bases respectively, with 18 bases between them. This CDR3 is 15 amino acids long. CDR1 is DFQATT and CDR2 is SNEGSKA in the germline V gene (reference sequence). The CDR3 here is CSASDRGQENYEQYF. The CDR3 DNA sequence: TGCAGTGCTAGCGACCGGGGCCAAGAGAACTACGAGCAGTACTTC.

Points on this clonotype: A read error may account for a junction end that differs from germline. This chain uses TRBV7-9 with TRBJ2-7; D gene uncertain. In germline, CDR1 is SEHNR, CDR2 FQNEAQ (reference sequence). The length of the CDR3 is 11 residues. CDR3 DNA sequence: TGTGCCAGCAGCTTAGAAAACGATCTTTTCTTC. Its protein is CASSLENDLFF.

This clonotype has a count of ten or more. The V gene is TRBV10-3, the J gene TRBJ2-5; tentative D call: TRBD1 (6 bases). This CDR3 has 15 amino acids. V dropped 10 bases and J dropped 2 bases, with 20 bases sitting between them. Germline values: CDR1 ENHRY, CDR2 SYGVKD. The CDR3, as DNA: TGTGCCACCGGAGGCACGACAGGAGTTCAAGAGACCCAGTACTTC. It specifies CATGGTTGVQETQYF.

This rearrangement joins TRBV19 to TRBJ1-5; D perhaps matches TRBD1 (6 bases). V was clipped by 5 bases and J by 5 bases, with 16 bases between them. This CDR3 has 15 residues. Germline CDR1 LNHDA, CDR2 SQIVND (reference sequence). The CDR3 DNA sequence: TGTGCCAGTAGTCGGGGGGCGAGTGGGGATCAGCCCCAGCATTTT. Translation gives CASSRGASGDQPQHF.

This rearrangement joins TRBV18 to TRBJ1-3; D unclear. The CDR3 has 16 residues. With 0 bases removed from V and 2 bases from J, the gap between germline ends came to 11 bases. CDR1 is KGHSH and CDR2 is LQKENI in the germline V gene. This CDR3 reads CASSPPRELAGNTIYF. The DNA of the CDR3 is TGTGCCAGCTCACCACCGAGGGAGCTGGCTGGAAACACCATATATTTT.

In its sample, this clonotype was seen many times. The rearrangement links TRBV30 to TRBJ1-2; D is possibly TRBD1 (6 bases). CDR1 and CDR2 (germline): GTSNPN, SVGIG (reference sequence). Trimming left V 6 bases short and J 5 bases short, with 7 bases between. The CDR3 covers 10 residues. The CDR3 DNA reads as TGTGCCTGCGGACAGTATGGCTACACCTTC. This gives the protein CACGQYGYTF.

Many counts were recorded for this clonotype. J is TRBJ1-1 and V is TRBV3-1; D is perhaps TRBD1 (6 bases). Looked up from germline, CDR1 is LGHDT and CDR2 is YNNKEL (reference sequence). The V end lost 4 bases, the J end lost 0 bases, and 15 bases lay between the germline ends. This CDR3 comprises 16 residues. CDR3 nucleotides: TGTGCCAGCAGCCGCGGGACATCCTTCGTGAACACTGAAGCTTTCTTT. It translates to CASSRGTSFVNTEAFF.

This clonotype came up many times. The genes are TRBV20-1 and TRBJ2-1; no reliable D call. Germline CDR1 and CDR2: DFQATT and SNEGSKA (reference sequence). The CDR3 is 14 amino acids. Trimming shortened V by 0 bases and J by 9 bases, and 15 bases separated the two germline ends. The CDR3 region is CSARDNAESGEQFF. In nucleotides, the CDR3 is TGCAGTGCTAGAGATAATGCGGAAAGTGGTGAGCAGTTCTTC.